The 32 T cell receptor beta chains reported below all come from one sample, sequenced in a study of T cells in narcolepsy. Profiled with immunoSEQ multiplex PCR; TCRdb holds only in-frame clones, not every one. This table has roughly 10,000 clones, 70% appearing once. Material for sequencing was CD45RA- memory CD8+ T cells from PBMCs. The source of these receptors is a human donor with narcolepsy.

The gene calls are TRBV6-4 and TRBJ2-2; 8 nucleotides match TRBD1. The CDR3 loop spans 15 amino acids. With 0 bases clipped from V and 7 bases from J, the junction kept 4 bases outside the gene matches. Germline V gene sequence: CDR1 MRHNA, CDR2 SNTAGT. The CDR3 DNA reads as TGTGCCAGCAGTGACTCGAACAGGGGGAGCGGGGAGCTGTTTTTT. It is translated as CASSDSNRGSGELFF.

This sequence joins TRBV27 and TRBJ1-2; D is uncertain. Trimming pared 1 base from V and 2 bases from J, leaving 5 bases between. The CDR3 has 13 residues. Looked up from germline, CDR1 is MNHEY and CDR2 is SMNVEV (reference sequence). As DNA, the CDR3 is TGTGCCAGCAGTTTATGGAGAAACTATGGCTACACCTTC. Its translation is CASSLWRNYGYTF.

This chain connects TRBV2 to TRBJ2-3; D is perhaps TRBD1 or TRBD2 (5 bases each). V lost 7 bases to trimming and J lost 2 bases, with 16 bases between them. The CDR3 sequence is 15 residues long. The germline CDR1 and CDR2 sequences are SNHLY and FYNNEI. The CDR3 loop reads CASILGLADTDTQYF. For the CDR3, the DNA is TGTGCCAGCATATTGGGGCTAGCAGACACAGATACGCAGTATTTT. Full variable domain (missing parts from reference TRBV2 and TRBJ2-3): EPEVTQTPSHQVTQMGQEVILRCVPISNHLYFYWYRQILGQKVEFLVSFYNNEISEKSEIFDDQFSVERPDGSNFTLKIRSTKLEDSAMYFCASILGLADTDTQYFGPGTRLTVL.

The chain couples TRBV7-6 to TRBJ1-1; no reliable D call. Germline CDR1 SGHVS, CDR2 FNYEAQ. CDR3 length: 15 residues. With 1 base removed from V and 0 bases from J, the gap between germline ends came to 9 bases. CDR3 nucleotide sequence: TGTGCCAGCAGCTTAGGGCCGGGGATGAACACTGAAGCTTTCTTT. Encoded protein: CASSLGPGMNTEAFF.

In this sample, this clone turned up a few times. V is TRBV6-1 and J is TRBJ2-2; maybe TRBD1 (5 bases). The CDR3 runs to 14 residues. V dropped 2 bases and J dropped 3 bases, with 7 bases sitting between them. Germline V lookup: CDR1 MNHNS, CDR2 SASEGT. CDR3 nucleotides: TGTGCCAGCAGTGAACTGACAGACACCGGGGAGCTGTTTTTT. It encodes CASSELTDTGELFF.

The rearrangement links TRBV7-2 to TRBJ2-1, with D unclear. Germline CDR1 reads SGHTA; CDR2 reads FQGNSA. This CDR3 spans 14 amino acids. The germline V and J ends were trimmed by 5 bases and 6 bases, with 14 bases remaining between them. The CDR3 DNA sequence: TGTGCCAGCAGCCCACGAGCGCAGCGCAATGAGCAGTTCTTC. Translation gives CASSPRAQRNEQFF.

This chain joins TRBV28 and TRBJ2-1; TRBD1 agrees at 8 bases. The germline V gene encodes CDR1 MDHEN and CDR2 SYDVKM. CDR3 size: 14 residues. Losses at the gene ends were 5 bases for V and 5 bases for J; bases not matched to a gene: 5. CDR3 in amino acids: CASSGWTGNNEQFF. The CDR3 nucleotides are TGTGCCAGCAGTGGGTGGACAGGGAACAATGAGCAGTTCTTC.

This sequence joins TRBV11-3 and TRBJ2-7; D might be TRBD2 (6 bases). Between the trimmed V and J ends, which lost 5 bases and 3 bases, there was a span of 11 bases. Germline V lookup: CDR1 SGHNT, CDR2 YENEEA. The CDR3 has 13 amino acids. In DNA, the CDR3 is TGTGCCAGCAGCCCGCTGACTAGCTACGAGCAGTACTTC. It yields the protein CASSPLTSYEQYF.

As concerns this clone: The junction differs from germline at one of its ends, possibly a read error. The rearrangement links TRBV7-7 to TRBJ2-2, with D hard to call. Germline V CDR1 and CDR2: SSHAT, FNYEAQ (reference sequence). The CDR3 has 16 amino acids. CDR3 protein: CASSEPRVGNTGELFF. CDR3 DNA sequence: TGTGCTAGCAGCGAACCACGGGTTGGCAACACCGGGGAGCTGTTTTTT.

This clone was detected a few times. CDR3 coding DNA: TGTGCCAGCAGCCCGGATGGAGACATTCAGTACTTC. Encoded protein: CASSPDGDIQYF. This rearrangement joins TRBV5-6 to TRBJ2-4; no definite D call. V was clipped by 4 bases and J by 8 bases, with 10 bases between them. This CDR3 is 12 amino acids long. Germline values: CDR1 SGHDT, CDR2 YYEEEE.

The rearrangement uses TRBV4-3 and TRBJ1-4; the D gene is possibly TRBD1 (6 bases). The length of the CDR3 is 14 residues. Trimming pared 1 base from V and 8 bases from J, leaving 11 bases between. Germline-derived CDR1 and CDR2 are LGHNA and YSLEER. As DNA, the CDR3 is TGCGCCAGCAGCCAAGTACAGGGTACCGAAAAACTGTTTTTT. It encodes CASSQVQGTEKLFF.

The V call is TRBV28, the J call TRBJ1-2, with 7 bases lining up with TRBD1. The CDR3 has 15 residues. V was clipped by 7 bases and J by 4 bases; unmatched bases: 12. Germline V gene lookup returns CDR1 MDHEN and CDR2 SYDVKM. CDR3 sequence: CASTPGWAGGYGYTF. CDR3 DNA: TGTGCCAGCACCCCGGGTTGGGCAGGGGGCTATGGCTACACCTTC.

The chain combines TRBV6-1 with TRBJ1-5; D uncertain. This CDR3 is 13 amino acids long. Germline-derived CDR1 and CDR2 are MNHNS and SASEGT. With 3 bases removed from V and 6 bases from J, the gap between germline ends came to 9 bases. The CDR3 DNA reads TGTGCCAGCAGTGAGTGGCCCCCTCAGCCCCAGCATTTT. Its protein is CASSEWPPQPQHF.

This clone was seen only a few times. The J gene is TRBJ2-7, the V gene TRBV6-5, with 7 bases aligning to TRBD2. CDR1 is MNHEY, CDR2 SVGAGI, per germline. The CDR3 is made up of 15 amino acids. V trimming: 6 bases; J trimming: 0 bases; junction bases outside the gene matches: 8. CDR3 DNA sequence: TGTGCCAGCAGCGCAAAGCTAGCGGCCTCCTACGAGCAGTACTTC. This encodes CASSAKLAASYEQYF.

The chain employs TRBV27 and TRBJ1-1; 7 bases are shared with TRBD1. The CDR3 contains 14 residues. After removal of 2 bases from V and 4 bases from J, the junction contained 4 bases not matched to a gene. CDR1 is MNHEY and CDR2 is SMNVEV in the germline V gene (reference sequence). CDR3: CASSLAGGVTEAFF. CDR3 DNA sequence: TGTGCCAGCAGTTTAGCAGGGGGTGTCACTGAAGCTTTCTTT.

A few counts support this clone. The J gene is TRBJ2-7, the V gene TRBV14; TRBD1 is a possible D gene (5 bases). The length of the CDR3 is 16 residues. Germline loops: CDR1 SGHDN, CDR2 FVKESK. The V gene lost 1 base and the J gene lost 6 bases, with 19 bases spanning the gap. As DNA, the CDR3 is TGTGCCAGCAGCCAAGGAATAGGGGTTGTAAGGGGCGAGCAGTACTTC. This sequence encodes CASSQGIGVVRGEQYF.

The rearrangement joins TRBV7-9 to TRBJ2-3, with D possibly TRBD2 on 6 matching bases. The germline V and J ends were trimmed by 4 bases and 5 bases, with 7 bases remaining between them. The CDR3 covers 12 residues. From germline, CDR1 is SEHNR and CDR2 FQNEAQ (reference sequence). CDR3 DNA sequence: TGTGCCAGCAGCTGGGGGGAAGATACGCAGTATTTT. This sequence encodes CASSWGEDTQYF.

J is TRBJ2-3 and V is TRBV5-6; D is undetermined. Trimming took off 3 bases at V and 0 bases at J, with 8 bases between the two ends. This CDR3 comprises 14 residues. Germline V CDR1 and CDR2: SGHDT, YYEEEE. This chain's CDR3 is CASSSPESTDTQYF. The CDR3 DNA reads TGTGCCAGCAGCTCCCCAGAAAGCACAGATACGCAGTATTTT.

The chain joins TRBV19 to TRBJ1-5, with D possibly TRBD1 on 6 matching bases. Between the trimmed V and J ends, which lost 0 bases and 3 bases, there was a span of 12 bases. The CDR3 runs 16 residues. CDR1 is LNHDA and CDR2 is SQIVND in the germline V gene (reference sequence). This CDR3 is CASSIDVGANNQPQHF. In nucleotides, the CDR3 is TGTGCCAGTAGTATAGATGTGGGGGCTAACAATCAGCCCCAGCATTTT.

V usage is TRBV27 and J usage is TRBJ2-3, with D uncertain. This CDR3 is built from 16 residues. Germline V gives CDR1 MNHEY, CDR2 SMNVEV (reference sequence). With 1 base removed from V and 0 bases from J, the gap between germline ends came to 11 bases. CDR3 coding DNA: TGTGCCAGCAGTTTATTCTCTGCACCTAGCACAGATACGCAGTATTTT. As protein: CASSLFSAPSTDTQYF.

The chain carries TRBV6-4 and TRBJ2-3; D is uncertain. The CDR3 sequence is 14 residues long. With 0 bases removed from V and 2 bases from J, the gap between germline ends came to 6 bases. Germline V gives CDR1 MRHNA, CDR2 SNTAGT. The CDR3 DNA reads as TGTGCCAGCAGTGACTCGCAGCACACAGATACGCAGTATTTT. Its protein is CASSDSQHTDTQYF.

V is TRBV7-9 and J is TRBJ2-3; D is perhaps TRBD2 (6 bases). V gave up 7 bases and J gave up 4 bases, with 24 bases separating them. Germline V gives CDR1 SEHNR, CDR2 FQNEAQ (reference sequence). This CDR3 has 17 residues. CDR3 amino acids: CASTKSWGFRGSDTQYF. CDR3 nucleotide sequence: TGTGCCAGCACCAAATCCTGGGGATTCCGGGGGTCAGATACGCAGTATTTT.

As concerns this clone: The same CDR3 is also encoded by other DNA sequences in this sample. This chain joins TRBV7-2 and TRBJ2-7, with 7 bases aligning to TRBD2. J lost 0 bases, V lost 5 bases, and 4 bases had no gene match. The length of the CDR3 is 14 residues. Germline V CDR1 and CDR2: SGHTA, FQGNSA. The CDR3 DNA follows: TGTGCCAGCAGCCCTTGGACTAGCTCCTACGAGCAGTACTTC. This encodes CASSPWTSSYEQYF.

V gene TRBV7-8 combines with J gene TRBJ2-2; TRBD2 matches at 10 bases. Germline lookup yields CDR1 SGHVS and CDR2 FQNEAQ. V was pared by 5 bases and J by 5 bases, with 8 bases of the junction left unmatched. The length of the CDR3 is 16 residues. The CDR3 sequence: CASSGHSGRPTGELFF. Here the CDR3 DNA reads TGTGCCAGCAGCGGCCATAGCGGGAGGCCGACCGGGGAGCTGTTTTTT.

This clone was recorded a few times. The chain joins TRBV28 to TRBJ2-1; 7 bases agree with TRBD1. Germline V lookup: CDR1 MDHEN, CDR2 SYDVKM. Trimming at V came to 4 bases and at J to 4 bases, leaving 4 bases not matched to a gene. The CDR3 runs to 14 residues. CDR3 protein: CASSSWTGYNEQFF. CDR3 nucleotides: TGTGCCAGCAGTTCTTGGACAGGTTACAATGAGCAGTTCTTC.

The chain combines TRBV27 with TRBJ2-7, with D possibly matching TRBD1 (6 bases). The CDR3 runs to 15 residues. Germline CDR1 is MNHEY and CDR2 is SMNVEV (reference sequence). Trimming took off 3 bases at V and 4 bases at J, with 16 bases between the two ends. This CDR3 reads CASSFSQGMKYEQYF. CDR3 coding DNA: TGTGCCAGCAGTTTTAGTCAGGGGATGAAGTACGAGCAGTACTTC.

The chain couples TRBV9 to TRBJ2-7; D gene unclear. V dropped 2 bases and J dropped 1 base, with 13 bases sitting between them. Germline-derived CDR1 and CDR2 are SGDLS and YYNGEE. The CDR3 sequence is 15 residues long. In nucleotides, the CDR3 is TGTGCCAGCAGCGTCGGCTCTCTAGTTTCCTACGAGCAGTACTTC. Encoded protein: CASSVGSLVSYEQYF.

This clone appeared once. The chain combines TRBV6-1 with TRBJ2-7; TRBD2 matches 11 bases. J gave up 5 bases and V 6 bases, and 9 bases lay outside the gene matches. The V gene's germline CDR1 is MNHNS and CDR2 SASEGT. The CDR3 spans 15 residues. The CDR3 protein is CASSHTSGSIHEQYF. The CDR3 region has the DNA TGTGCCAGCAGCCACACTAGCGGGAGTATCCACGAGCAGTACTTC.

This chain joins TRBV9 and TRBJ1-6; the match to TRBD1 covers 10 bases. J gave up 8 bases and V 3 bases, and 5 bases lay outside the gene matches. Looked up from germline, CDR1 is SGDLS and CDR2 is YYNGEE. The CDR3 runs 15 residues. CDR3 sequence reads: CASSAGTGVDSPLHF. The CDR3 nucleotides are TGTGCCAGCAGCGCAGGGACAGGGGTAGATTCACCCCTCCACTTT.

The CDR3 sequence: CASSQDRGEQFF. The CDR3 DNA reads as TGCGCCAGCAGCCAAGACAGGGGTGAGCAGTTCTTC. The gene calls are TRBV4-1 and TRBJ2-1, with D possibly being TRBD1 (6 bases). The CDR3 extends over 12 amino acids. Germline loops: CDR1 MGHRA, CDR2 YSYEKL. Trimming removed 0 bases at V and 9 bases at J, with 6 bases between.

The count of this clone is one. V and J are TRBV6-4 and TRBJ2-1; no clear D. Germline CDR1 reads MRHNA; CDR2 reads SNTAGT. The ends were cut back, 2 bases at V and 0 bases at J, with 8 bases in the middle. CDR3 length equals 15 residues. The CDR3 loop reads CASSDGASSYNEQFF. DNA for the CDR3: TGTGCCAGCAGTGACGGCGCGAGCTCCTACAATGAGCAGTTCTTC.

This clone was seen a handful of times. One junction end disagrees with the germline gene, perhaps due to a read error. V gene TRBV6-1 combines with J gene TRBJ2-5, with TRBD1 matching 7 bases. The J call is doubtful: the DNA matches TRBJ2-7 better. This CDR3 contains 15 residues. The germline CDR1 and CDR2 sequences are MNHNS and SASEGT. CDR3 sequence reads: CASSQAGTAYYEQYF. In DNA, the CDR3 is TGTGCCAGCAGTCAAGCCGGGACAGCTTATTACGAGCAGTACTTC.